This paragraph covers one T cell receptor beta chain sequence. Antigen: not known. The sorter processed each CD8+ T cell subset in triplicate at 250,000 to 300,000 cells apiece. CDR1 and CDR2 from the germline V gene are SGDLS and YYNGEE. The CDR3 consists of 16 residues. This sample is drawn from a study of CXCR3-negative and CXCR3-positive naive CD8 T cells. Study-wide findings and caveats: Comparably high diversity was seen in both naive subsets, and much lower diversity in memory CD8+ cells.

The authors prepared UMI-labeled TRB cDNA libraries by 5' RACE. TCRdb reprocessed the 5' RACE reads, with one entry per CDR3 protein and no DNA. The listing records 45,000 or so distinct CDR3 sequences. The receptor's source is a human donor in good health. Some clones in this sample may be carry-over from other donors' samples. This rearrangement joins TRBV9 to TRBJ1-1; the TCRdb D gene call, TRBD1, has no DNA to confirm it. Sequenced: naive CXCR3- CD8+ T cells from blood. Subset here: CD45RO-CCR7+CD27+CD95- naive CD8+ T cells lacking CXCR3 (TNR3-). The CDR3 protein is CASSEVPGAGNTEAFF.